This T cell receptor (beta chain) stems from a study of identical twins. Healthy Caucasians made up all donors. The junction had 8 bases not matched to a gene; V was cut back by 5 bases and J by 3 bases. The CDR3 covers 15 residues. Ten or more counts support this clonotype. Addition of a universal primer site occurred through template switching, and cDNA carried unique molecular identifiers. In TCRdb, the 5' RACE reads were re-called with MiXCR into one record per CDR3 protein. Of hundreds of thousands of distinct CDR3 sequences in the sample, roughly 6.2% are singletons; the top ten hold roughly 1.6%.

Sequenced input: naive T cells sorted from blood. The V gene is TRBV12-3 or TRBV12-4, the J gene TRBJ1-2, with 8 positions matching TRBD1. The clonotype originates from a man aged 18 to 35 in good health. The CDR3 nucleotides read TGTGCCAGCAGTAGAGACAGGGGTGAAGACTATGGCTACACCTTC. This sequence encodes CASSRDRGEDYGYTF.